These 13 T cell receptor beta chains share one sample of origin, sequenced in a study of T cell changes during pregnancy in multiple sclerosis. TCRdb's table, derived via immunoSEQ multiplex PCR, lists solely in-frame clones and lacks some. The repertoire holds tens of thousands of clones, with roughly nine tenths as singletons. The specimen comprised CD8+ T cells from peripheral blood mononuclear cells, sampled in the first trimester of pregnancy. Receptors were obtained from a female donor in good health, enrolled as a control in a pregnancy study.

This clone showed up just once. CDR3 residues: CASSAGTGGSNQPQHF. The CDR3 region has the DNA TGTGCCAGCAGCGCCGGGACAGGGGGTAGCAATCAGCCCCAGCATTTT. The chain employs TRBV11-2 and TRBJ1-5; 11 bases are a match to TRBD1. The CDR3 loop spans 16 amino acids. CDR1 is SGHAT and CDR2 is FQNNGV in the germline V gene. The V segment lost 5 bases and the J segment 0 bases; nucleotides outside the gene matches: 3.

This clone has just a few counts. As DNA, the CDR3 is TGTGCCAGCAGCTTGGGGGAGCGGAGCACAGATACGCAGTATTTT. This codes for CASSLGERSTDTQYF. This chain joins TRBV5-6 and TRBJ2-3, with D possibly TRBD2 on 5 matching bases. This CDR3 is 15 amino acids long. The germline V and J ends were trimmed by 0 bases and 0 bases, with 8 bases remaining between them. Germline CDR1 reads SGHDT; CDR2 reads YYEEEE.

V and J are TRBV29-1 and TRBJ2-7; 7 bases align to TRBD2. CDR1 and CDR2 (germline): SQVTM, ANQGSEA. The CDR3 consists of 12 residues. The ends lost 4 bases at V and 7 bases at J; junction bases unmatched: 7. The CDR3: CSVGHPGREQYF. The CDR3 nucleotides are TGCAGCGTTGGACATCCCGGGAGGGAGCAGTACTTC.

This clone was detected once. The chain employs TRBV4-3 and TRBJ1-1, with unresolved D. This CDR3 region has 13 residues. Germline loops: CDR1 LGHNA, CDR2 YSLEER. The V and J ends lost 9 bases and 3 bases respectively, with 14 bases between them. The CDR3 DNA reads as TGCGCCAGAAAGCCGAGCGTCTACACTGAAGCTTTCTTT. Protein product: CARKPSVYTEAFF.

There are many counts of this clone. This chain links TRBV6-4 with TRBJ2-3, with 10 positions matching TRBD1. Trimming took 2 bases from V and 4 from J; bases not matched to a gene: 0. The CDR3 consists of 14 residues. CDR1 and CDR2 from the germline V gene are MRHNA and SNTAGT. The CDR3 spells CASSDGQGADTQYF. In DNA form, the CDR3 reads TGTGCCAGCAGTGACGGACAGGGGGCAGATACGCAGTATTTT.

The chain combines TRBV4-2 with TRBJ2-3; 10 nucleotides align to TRBD2. Germline V lookup: CDR1 LGHNA, CDR2 YNFKEQ. The CDR3 extends over 16 amino acids. The V segment lost 0 bases and the J segment 4 bases; nucleotides outside the gene matches: 4. The CDR3 sequence is CASSQDSGRGADTQYF. The CDR3 region has the DNA TGTGCCAGCAGCCAAGACAGCGGGAGGGGGGCAGATACGCAGTATTTT.

This chain joins TRBV7-2 and TRBJ1-1, with D unclear. The ends were cut back, 1 base at V and 3 bases at J, with 9 bases in the middle. Looked up from germline, CDR1 is SGHTA and CDR2 is FQGNSA. The CDR3 runs to 14 residues. The CDR3 reads CASSLEAIYTEAFF. CDR3 coding DNA: TGTGCCAGCAGCTTAGAAGCGATCTACACTGAAGCTTTCTTT.

The J gene is TRBJ2-3, the V gene TRBV27; weak D call: TRBD1 (6 bases). The V gene lost 3 bases and the J gene lost 0 bases, with 13 bases spanning the gap. Germline V gives CDR1 MNHEY, CDR2 SMNVEV (reference sequence). The CDR3 contains 16 residues. As DNA, the CDR3 is TGTGCCAGCAGTTTCACAGGGATCCCTAGCACAGATACGCAGTATTTT. It codes for CASSFTGIPSTDTQYF.

The chain couples TRBV28 to TRBJ2-6, with D tentatively TRBD1 (6 bases). V gave up 6 bases and J gave up 1 base, with 10 bases separating them. CDR1 and CDR2 from the germline V gene are MDHEN and SYDVKM. The CDR3 has 15 residues. CDR3: CASSLTGSGANVLTF. CDR3 nucleotides: TGTGCCAGCAGCCTCACAGGGTCTGGGGCCAACGTCCTGACTTTC.

This chain uses TRBV10-1 with TRBJ2-3; perhaps TRBD2 as D (6 bases). Trimming pared 8 bases from V and 0 bases from J, leaving 15 bases between. CDR1 WNHNN and CDR2 SYGVQD come from the germline V gene (reference sequence). The CDR3 covers 15 residues. The CDR3 spells CASGYSGSSTDTQYF. CDR3 DNA: TGCGCCAGCGGGTATAGCGGCTCTAGCACAGATACGCAGTATTTT.

In the case of this clone: The germline gene is not matched at one end of the junction; a read error may be the cause. The chain carries TRBV2 and TRBJ1-5; no reliable D call. The CDR3 spans 12 residues. The V gene's germline CDR1 is SNHLY and CDR2 FYNNEI. CDR3 DNA sequence: TGTGCCAGCAGTTCGGGGAATCAGCCCCGGCATTTT. Translated, it gives CASSSGNQPRHF.

The chain joins TRBV6-1 to TRBJ1-5; maybe TRBD1 (5 bases). The germline V gene has CDR1 MNHNS and CDR2 SASEGT. The CDR3 loop spans 14 amino acids. The germline V and J ends were trimmed by 1 base and 3 bases, with 7 bases remaining between them. The CDR3 region has the DNA TGTGCCAGCAGTGAAGTAGGGGACAATCAGCCCCAGCATTTT. This codes for CASSEVGDNQPQHF.

The chain recombines TRBV27 with TRBJ1-5; the match to TRBD1 covers 8 bases. The CDR3 is made up of 13 amino acids. Germline CDR1 MNHEY, CDR2 SMNVEV (reference sequence). Unmatched junction bases numbered 4, after V lost 8 bases and J lost 4 bases. CDR3 nucleotides: TGTGCCAGCGGACGGACAGGGAATCAGCCCCAGCATTTT. It specifies CASGRTGNQPQHF.